This paragraph reports one T cell receptor (beta chain). The germline V and J ends were trimmed by 6 bases and 7 bases, with 10 bases remaining between them. Per the germline V gene, CDR1 is MNHEY and CDR2 is SVGAGI. The CDR3 is made up of 12 amino acids. These data originate in a study of blood T cell repertoires in COVID-19. The wider study: Spain, Italy and the United States supplied samples that represented acute and convalescent COVID-19. T cells, B-cell-depleted T cells, or PBMCs provided the cDNA or gDNA that served as material.

How the authors handled the data: Nucleated cell counts were estimated from reference gene primer amplification. TCRdb's copy holds only in-frame clones and misses some; the assay was immunoSEQ multiplex PCR. V, J and clone size are taken as reported in that table, and D and trimming were inferred from the DNA itself. The sample has 160,000 or so clones; 70% to 90% are singletons. The genes are TRBV6-5 and TRBJ1-5, with D perhaps TRBD1 (6 bases). The clonotype comes from a woman aged 65 to 85 with acute or convalescent COVID-19. The sequenced material came from peripheral blood. The CDR3 coding sequence is TGTGCCAGCAGGCCCAGGGGCCAGCCCCAGCATTTT. Its translation is CASRPRGQPQHF.